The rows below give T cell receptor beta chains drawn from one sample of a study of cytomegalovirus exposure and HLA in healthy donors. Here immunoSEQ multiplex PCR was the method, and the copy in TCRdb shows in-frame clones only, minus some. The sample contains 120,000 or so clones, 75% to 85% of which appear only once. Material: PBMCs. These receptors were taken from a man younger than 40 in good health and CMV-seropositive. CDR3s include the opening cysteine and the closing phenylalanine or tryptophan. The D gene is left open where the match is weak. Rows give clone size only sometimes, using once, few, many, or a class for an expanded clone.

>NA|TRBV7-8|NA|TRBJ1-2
CASSLPGYGYTF
TGTGCCAGCAGCTTACCAGGCTATGGCTACACCTTC
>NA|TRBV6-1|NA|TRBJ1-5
CASSYAGASQPQHF
TGTGCCAGCAGTTATGCAGGGGCTAGTCAGCCCCAGCATTTT
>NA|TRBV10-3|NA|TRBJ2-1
CAISSSVSSYNEQFF
TGTGCCATCAGTTCCTCGGTGAGCTCCTACAATGAGCAGTTCTTC
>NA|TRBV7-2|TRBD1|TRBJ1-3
CASSSLQGYSGNTIYF
TGTGCCAGCAGCTCACTACAGGGGTACTCTGGAAACACCATATATTTT
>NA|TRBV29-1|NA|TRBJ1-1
CSVSVTRRMNTEAFF
TGCAGCGTTTCCGTGACACGGAGGATGAACACTGAAGCTTTCTTT
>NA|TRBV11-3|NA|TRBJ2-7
CASSPNNNEQYF
TGTGCCAGCAGCCCGAACAATAACGAGCAGTACTTC
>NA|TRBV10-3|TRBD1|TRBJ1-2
CAISLLLDRPLRYGYTF
TGTGCCATCAGCCTTCTTTTGGACAGGCCGTTACGGTATGGCTACACCTTC
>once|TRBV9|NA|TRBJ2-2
CASSQPDTLTNTGELFF
TGTGCCAGCAGCCAACCCGACACCTTAACGAACACCGGGGAGCTGTTTTTT
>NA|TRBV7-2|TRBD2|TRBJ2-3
CASTPGDSSGGKDTQYF
TGTGCCAGCACCCCGGGGGATTCTAGCGGGGGTAAAGATACGCAGTATTTT
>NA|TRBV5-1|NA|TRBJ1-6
CASSLESRGGSPLHF
TGCGCCAGCAGCTTGGAGAGCAGGGGAGGGTCACCCCTCCACTTT
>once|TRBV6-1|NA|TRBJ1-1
CASSEERMTEAFF
TGTGCCAGCAGTGAAGAGAGGATGACTGAAGCTTTCTTT
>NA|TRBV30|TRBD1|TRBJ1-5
CAWGTGGPNQPQHF
TGTGCCTGGGGAACAGGGGGACCTAATCAGCCCCAGCATTTT
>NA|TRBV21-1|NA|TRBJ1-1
CASSKADLKESTEAFF
TGTGCCAGCAGCAAAGCGGATTTAAAGGAGAGCACTGAAGCTTTCTTT
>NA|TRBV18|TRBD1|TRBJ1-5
CASSPGGRGLQPQHF
TGTGCCAGCTCACCAGGGGGCAGGGGGCTTCAGCCCCAGCATTTT
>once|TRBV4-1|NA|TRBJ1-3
CASSQDPGRSGNTIYF
TGCGCCAGCAGCCAAGATCCGGGTCGCTCCGGAAACACCATATATTTT
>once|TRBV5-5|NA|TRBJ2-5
CASSFSTSRETQYF
TGTGCCAGCAGCTTTTCTACTAGCCGGGAGACCCAGTACTTC
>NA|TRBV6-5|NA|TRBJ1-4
CASRGSGFTNEKLFF
TGTGCCAGCAGGGGTTCGGGGTTTACTAATGAAAAACTGTTTTTT